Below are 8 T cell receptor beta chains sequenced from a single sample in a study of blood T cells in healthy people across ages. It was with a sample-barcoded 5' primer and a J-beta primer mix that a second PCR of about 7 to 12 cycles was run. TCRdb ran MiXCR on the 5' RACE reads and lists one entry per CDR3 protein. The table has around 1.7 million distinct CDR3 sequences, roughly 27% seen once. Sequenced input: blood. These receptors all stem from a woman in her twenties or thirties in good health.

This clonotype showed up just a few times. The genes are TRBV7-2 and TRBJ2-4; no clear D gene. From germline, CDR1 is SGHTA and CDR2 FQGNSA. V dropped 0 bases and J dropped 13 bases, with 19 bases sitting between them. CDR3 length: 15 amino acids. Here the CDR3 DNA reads TGTGCCAGCAGCTTAGCAGGGCGGCCCTACAATGAGCAGTACTTC. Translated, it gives CASSLAGRPYNEQYF.

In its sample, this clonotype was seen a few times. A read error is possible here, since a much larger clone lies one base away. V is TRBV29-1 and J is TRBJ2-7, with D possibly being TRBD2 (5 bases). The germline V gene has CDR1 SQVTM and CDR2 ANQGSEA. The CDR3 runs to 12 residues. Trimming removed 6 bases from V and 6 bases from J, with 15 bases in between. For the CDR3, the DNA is TGCAGCGTCCCACGCGGACGGGGCGAGCAGTACTTC. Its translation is CSVPRGRGEQYF.

CDR3 DNA sequence: TGCAGTGCTGAACCCGGGACCCACCCGGAGGGCTACACCTTC. Translating it yields CSAEPGTHPEGYTF. V and J are TRBV20-1 and TRBJ1-2; a possible D gene is TRBD1 (5 bases). CDR1 is DFQATT and CDR2 is SNEGSKA in the germline V gene (reference sequence). This CDR3 region has 14 residues. Trimming left V 5 bases short and J 8 bases short, with 21 bases between.

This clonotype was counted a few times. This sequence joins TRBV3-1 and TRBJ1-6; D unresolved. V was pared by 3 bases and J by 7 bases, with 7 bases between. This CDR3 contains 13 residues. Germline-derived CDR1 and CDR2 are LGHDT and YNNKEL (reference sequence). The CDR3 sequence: CASSQRANSPLHF. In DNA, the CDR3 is TGTGCCAGCAGCCAGAGGGCCAATTCACCCCTCCACTTT.

The CDR3 is CASSPPDPISVEKLFF. The CDR3 DNA follows: TGTGCCAGCAGCCCCCCGGATCCAATTTCGGTTGAAAAACTGTTTTTT. The chain recombines TRBV7-9 with TRBJ1-4; D is undetermined. The V and J ends lost 5 bases and 7 bases respectively, with 20 bases between them. The V gene's germline CDR1 is SEHNR and CDR2 FQNEAQ (reference sequence). The CDR3 runs 16 residues. The full variable domain, completed using reference TRBV7-9 and TRBJ1-4, is DTGVSQNPRHKITKRGQNVTFRCDPISEHNRLYWYRQTLGQGPEFLTYFQNEAQLEKSRLLSDRFSAERPKGSFSTLEIQRTEQGDSAMYLCASSPPDPISVEKLFFGSGTQLSVL.

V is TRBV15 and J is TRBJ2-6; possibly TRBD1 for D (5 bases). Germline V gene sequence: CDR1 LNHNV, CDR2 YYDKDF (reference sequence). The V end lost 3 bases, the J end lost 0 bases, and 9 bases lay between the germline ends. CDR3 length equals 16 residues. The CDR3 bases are TGTGCCACCAGCAGGTCTAGGGGCTCTGGGGCCAACGTCCTGACTTTC. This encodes CATSRSRGSGANVLTF.

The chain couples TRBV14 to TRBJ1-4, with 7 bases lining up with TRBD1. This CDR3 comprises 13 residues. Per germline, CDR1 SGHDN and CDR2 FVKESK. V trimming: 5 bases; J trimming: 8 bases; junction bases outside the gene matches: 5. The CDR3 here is CASSTRQGEKLFF. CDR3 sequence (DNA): TGTGCCAGCAGCACACGACAGGGAGAAAAACTGTTTTTT.

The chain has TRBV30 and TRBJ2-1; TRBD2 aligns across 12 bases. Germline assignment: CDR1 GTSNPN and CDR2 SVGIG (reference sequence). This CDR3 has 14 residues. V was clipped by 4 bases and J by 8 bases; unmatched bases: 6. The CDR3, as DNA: TGTGCCTGGACGGAGACTAGCGGGGGTGATGAGCAGTTCTTC. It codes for CAWTETSGGDEQFF.